Below are 26 T cell receptor beta chains sequenced from a single sample in a study of blood T cell repertoires in COVID-19. Sequencing was performed with immunoSEQ multiplex PCR; in TCRdb, only in-frame clones are kept and a portion is missing. The table lists about 170,000 clones, 80% to 90% of them singletons. The specimen sequenced was peripheral blood. The receptors originated from a man between 18 and 29 years old with active or convalescent COVID-19.

This clone appeared once. This sequence joins TRBV5-6 and TRBJ2-1; 11 nucleotides match TRBD2. CDR3 length: 15 amino acids. Losses at the gene ends were 4 bases for V and 15 bases for J; bases not matched to a gene: 15. CDR1 and CDR2 (germline): SGHDT, YYEEEE. Written as DNA, the CDR3 is TGTGCCAGCAGCCCCCGGGGTAGCGGGGGGGCCTCGCGGTTCTTC. It encodes CASSPRGSGGASRFF. Filled out from reference TRBV5-6 and TRBJ2-1, the complete variable domain reads DAGVTQSPTHLIKTRGQQVTLRCSPKSGHDTVSWYQQALGQGPQFIFQYYEEEERQRGNFPDRFSGHQFPNYSSELNVNALLLGDSALYLCASSPRGSGGASRFFGPGTRLTVL.

The chain couples TRBV1 to TRBJ2-2; the table's D call, TRBD2, has no DNA check behind it. TRBV1 is a pseudogene locus. The CDR3 is 16 amino acids. CDR3 bases: TGCACCAGCAGCCAAGATTTCGGGGGGCTTCACGGGGAGCTGTTTTTT. Amino acid sequence: CTSSQDFGGLHGELFF.

The chain recombines TRBV25-1 with TRBJ1-5; the D is unclear. Trimming took 3 bases from V and 3 from J, leaving 6 bases between them. The CDR3 is 13 residues long. Germline-derived CDR1 and CDR2 are MGHDK and SYGVNS. Here the CDR3 DNA reads TGTGCCAGCAGTGACAGGTACAATCAGCCCCAGCATTTT. Its protein is CASSDRYNQPQHF.

The chain combines TRBV30 with TRBJ1-2, with D possibly TRBD1 on 5 matching bases. The germline V gene has CDR1 GTSNPN and CDR2 SVGIG (reference sequence). Trimming cost V 2 bases and J 8 bases, with 21 bases left between them. This CDR3 spans 15 amino acids. CDR3 region: CAWSTYDSPRWGYTF. The DNA of the CDR3 is TGTGCCTGGAGTACCTACGACAGTCCTCGCTGGGGCTACACCTTC.

The chain has TRBV6-4 and TRBJ1-4, with 9 bases lining up with TRBD1. CDR3 length equals 14 residues. Looked up from germline, CDR1 is MRHNA and CDR2 is SNTAGT. The J segment lost 7 bases and the V segment lost 6 bases, leaving 6 bases of the junction unmatched. As DNA, the CDR3 is TGTGCCAGCAGCCCGACAGGGGGAGCTGAAAAACTGTTTTTT. As protein: CASSPTGGAEKLFF.

This clone was observed a few times. The chain uses TRBV2 and TRBJ1-1, with D perhaps matching TRBD1 (5 bases). The V and J ends lost 8 bases and 7 bases respectively, with 14 bases between them. The CDR3 length is 12 residues. Germline CDR1 SNHLY, CDR2 FYNNEI. The CDR3 sequence: CASHLDSYEAFF. The CDR3 DNA is TGTGCCAGCCATCTCGACAGCTATGAAGCTTTCTTT.

With respect to this clone: Other nucleotide sequences from this sample produce the same CDR3. This rearrangement joins TRBV5-1 to TRBJ1-5; tentatively, D is TRBD1 (6 bases). Trimming left V 0 bases short and J 2 bases short, with 6 bases between. In germline, CDR1 is SGHRS, CDR2 YFSETQ. This CDR3 is built from 14 residues. CDR3 bases: TGCGCCAGCAGCTTGGAGGGGGGCAATCAGCCCCAGCATTTT. Encoded protein: CASSLEGGNQPQHF.

The genes are TRBV6-4 and TRBJ2-2, with no clear D. The CDR3 has 13 residues. In germline, CDR1 is MRHNA, CDR2 SNTAGT. V lost 0 bases and J 8 bases, leaving 7 bases between the germline ends. CDR3: CASSDSAPGELFF. For the CDR3, the DNA is TGTGCCAGCAGTGACTCGGCACCAGGGGAGCTGTTTTTT.

This clone was picked up one time. This chain links TRBV18 with TRBJ1-2; 9 bases are a match to TRBD1. V shed 3 bases and J 4 bases; nucleotides not matched to a gene: 6. The CDR3 consists of 15 residues. Germline V lookup: CDR1 KGHSH, CDR2 LQKENI. In DNA, the CDR3 is TGTGCCAGCTCACCGGGACAGGGATTTGCCTATGGCTACACCTTC. It codes for CASSPGQGFAYGYTF.

CDR3 sequence reads: CASSLVGLAGGPKNIQYF. The CDR3, as DNA: TGTGCCAGCAGCTTAGTTGGCCTAGCGGGGGGCCCCAAAAACATTCAGTACTTC. The gene calls are TRBV7-2 and TRBJ2-4; 11 bases line up with TRBD2. CDR3 length equals 18 residues. The germline V gene encodes CDR1 SGHTA and CDR2 FQGNSA. The V segment lost 1 base and the J segment 2 bases; nucleotides outside the gene matches: 7.

The table lists this clone with a count of one. The chain has TRBV6-5 and TRBJ1-1, with a weak D call TRBD1 (6 bases). Germline CDR1 reads MNHEY; CDR2 reads SVGAGI. V lost 0 bases to trimming and J lost 4 bases, with 12 bases between them. CDR3 length equals 15 residues. For the CDR3, the DNA is TGTGCCAGCAGTTACTCGAGGGGGTACGGCACTGAAGCTTTCTTT. This sequence encodes CASSYSRGYGTEAFF.

This rearrangement joins TRBV24-1 to TRBJ2-1; TRBD2 matches 10 bases. The CDR3 runs to 14 residues. CDR1 and CDR2 (germline): KGHDR, SFDVKD. Trimming cost V 10 bases and J 2 bases; bases outside gene matches: 4. The CDR3: CATRSGGAYNEQFF. The CDR3 region has the DNA TGTGCCACAAGAAGCGGGGGGGCCTACAATGAGCAGTTCTTC.

This chain uses TRBV7-2 with TRBJ1-5; D unclear. V lost 1 base to trimming and J lost 0 bases, with 7 bases between them. The CDR3 sequence is 15 residues long. Germline V gives CDR1 SGHTA, CDR2 FQGNSA. The DNA for the CDR3 is TGTGCCAGCAGCTTAGTGGCAGGTAGCAATCAGCCCCAGCATTTT. Encoded protein: CASSLVAGSNQPQHF.

V gene TRBV9 combines with J gene TRBJ2-6, with D possibly TRBD2 on 6 matching bases. This CDR3 comprises 18 residues. V was pared by 3 bases and J by 3 bases, with 19 bases between. From germline, CDR1 is SGDLS and CDR2 YYNGEE. Here the CDR3 reads CASSGRWGGAVGANVLTF. Here the CDR3 DNA reads TGTGCCAGCAGCGGCAGGTGGGGCGGGGCTGTTGGGGCCAACGTCCTGACTTTC.

The chain uses TRBV3-1 (or the pseudogene TRBV3-2) and TRBJ1-3, with D unresolved. V shed 3 bases and J shed 0 bases, with 6 bases lying between them. The germline CDR1 and CDR2 sequences are LGHDT and YNNKEL (reference sequence). CDR3 length: 14 amino acids. The CDR3 spells CASSHGYSGNTIYF. The DNA for the CDR3 is TGTGCCAGCAGCCACGGGTACTCTGGAAACACCATATATTTT.

This chain connects TRBV6-6 to TRBJ1-5; 8 bases agree with TRBD1. V lost 7 bases, J lost 7 bases, and 15 bases stayed unmatched. The CDR3 is made up of 16 amino acids. Germline CDR1 is MNHNY and CDR2 is SVGAGI (reference sequence). CDR3 nucleotides: TGTGCCAGCACCGAAGAGGGGACAGGCCTCGAACAGCCCCAGCATTTT. It encodes CASTEEGTGLEQPQHF.

The rearrangement joins TRBV7-9 to TRBJ2-1; D call uncertain. Germline assignment: CDR1 SEHNR and CDR2 FQNEAQ (reference sequence). The V end was cut by 5 bases, the J end by 5 bases, with 10 bases between. The CDR3 covers 13 residues. The CDR3 nucleotides read TGTGCCAGCAGCGTGACAAAGCACAATGAGCAGTTCTTC. Encoded protein: CASSVTKHNEQFF.

Only a few counts were recorded for this clone. The V gene is TRBV11-2, the J gene TRBJ1-1; no firm D call. This CDR3 contains 14 residues. Germline CDR1 and CDR2: SGHAT and FQNNGV. V dropped 0 bases and J dropped 6 bases, with 11 bases sitting between them. DNA for the CDR3: TGTGCCAGCAGCTTAGATCAGGTCCGACCTGAAGCTTTCTTT. Amino acid sequence: CASSLDQVRPEAFF.

V usage is TRBV24-1 and J usage is TRBJ1-5; 7 bases line up with TRBD1. V trimming: 4 bases; J trimming: 0 bases; junction bases outside the gene matches: 5. CDR3 length equals 16 residues. CDR1 is KGHDR and CDR2 is SFDVKD in the germline V gene. The CDR3 protein is CATSERTGDSNQPQHF. The CDR3 DNA is TGTGCCACCAGTGAGCGGACAGGAGATAGCAATCAGCCCCAGCATTTT.

The rearrangement joins TRBV24-1 to TRBJ2-5; TRBD1 aligns across 11 bases. CDR1 is KGHDR, CDR2 SFDVKD, per germline. V was clipped by 5 bases and J by 5 bases; unmatched bases: 15. The CDR3 length is 18 residues. The CDR3 DNA follows: TGTGCCACCAGTGGGGCTGCCCGGGACAGGGGGTTCGGGGAGACCCAGTACTTC. The encoded protein is CATSGAARDRGFGETQYF.

The CDR3 spells CASSARQGTDTQYF. CDR3 sequence (DNA): TGTGCCAGCAGCGCTCGACAGGGGACAGATACGCAGTATTTT. This chain connects TRBV7-2 to TRBJ2-3; the match to TRBD1 covers 8 bases. V lost 5 bases and J lost 3; bases outside the gene matches: 4. The V gene's germline CDR1 is SGHTA and CDR2 FQGNSA. The length of the CDR3 is 14 residues.

The chain employs TRBV5-5 and TRBJ1-3; 12 nucleotides agree with TRBD1. Germline-derived CDR1 and CDR2 are SGHKS and YYEKEE (reference sequence). Germline trimming cut 4 bases from V and 7 bases from J; bases unmatched to any gene: 3. The CDR3 spans 14 residues. The CDR3 DNA is TGTGCCAGCAGCCCCGGGACAGGGGGCAACACCATATATTTT. Protein: CASSPGTGGNTIYF.

The rearrangement uses TRBV28 and TRBJ2-7, with TRBD1 matching 12 bases. The CDR3 sequence is 15 residues long. CDR1 and CDR2 from the germline V gene are MDHEN and SYDVKM. The J segment lost 5 bases and the V segment lost 5 bases, leaving 7 bases of the junction unmatched. CDR3: CASSPGTGGINEQYV. CDR3 in DNA: TGTGCCAGCAGTCCCGGGACAGGGGGCATAAACGAGCAGTACGTC.

This chain connects TRBV10-3 to TRBJ1-2; the D is unclear. CDR1 is ENHRY, CDR2 SYGVKD, per germline. The length of the CDR3 is 12 residues. The V end lost 0 bases, the J end lost 8 bases, and 7 bases lay between the germline ends. DNA for the CDR3: TGTGCCATCAGTGAGTCCCTAGAGGGCTACACCTTC. This gives the protein CAISESLEGYTF.

The CDR3 nucleotides are TGTGCCAGCAGCGAGGGGGGCGGGAGGATCAGCTCCTACAATGAGCAGTTCTTC. Translated, it gives CASSEGGGRISSYNEQFF. The chain couples TRBV9 to TRBJ2-1, with 8 nucleotides matching TRBD2. Germline loops: CDR1 SGDLS, CDR2 YYNGEE. This CDR3 is 18 amino acids long. V was clipped by 3 bases and J by 0 bases; unmatched bases: 11.

This clone appeared a single time. This rearrangement joins TRBV19 to TRBJ2-1, with D perhaps matching TRBD2 (6 bases). This CDR3 spans 16 amino acids. Germline V CDR1 and CDR2: LNHDA, SQIVND (reference sequence). The V end lost 1 base, the J end lost 5 bases, and 15 bases lay between the germline ends. The CDR3 spells CASSIVGGFFHNEQFF. The CDR3 DNA sequence: TGTGCCAGTAGTATAGTGGGGGGTTTCTTTCACAATGAGCAGTTCTTC.